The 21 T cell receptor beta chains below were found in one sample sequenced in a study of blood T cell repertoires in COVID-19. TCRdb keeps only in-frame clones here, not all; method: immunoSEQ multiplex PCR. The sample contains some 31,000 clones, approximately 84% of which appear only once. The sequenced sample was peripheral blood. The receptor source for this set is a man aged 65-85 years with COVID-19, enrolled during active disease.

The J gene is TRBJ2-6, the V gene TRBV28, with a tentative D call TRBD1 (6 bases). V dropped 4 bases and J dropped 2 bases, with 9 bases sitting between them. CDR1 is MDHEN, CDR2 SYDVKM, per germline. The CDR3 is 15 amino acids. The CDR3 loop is CASSYTGTGANVLTF. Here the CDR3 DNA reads TGTGCCAGCAGTTACACAGGGACTGGGGCCAACGTCCTGACTTTC. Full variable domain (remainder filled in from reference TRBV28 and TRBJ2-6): DVKVTQSSRYLVKRTGEKVFLECVQDMDHENMFWYRQDPGLGLRLIYFSYDVKMKEKGDIPEGYSVSREKKERFSLILESASTNQTSMYLCASSYTGTGANVLTFGAGSRLTVL.

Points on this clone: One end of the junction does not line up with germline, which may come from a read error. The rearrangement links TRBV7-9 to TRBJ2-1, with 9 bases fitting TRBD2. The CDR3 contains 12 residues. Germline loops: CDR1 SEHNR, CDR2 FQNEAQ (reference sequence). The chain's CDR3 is CNSGSSYNEQFF. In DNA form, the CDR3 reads TGCAATAGCGGGAGCTCCTACAATGAGCAGTTCTTC.

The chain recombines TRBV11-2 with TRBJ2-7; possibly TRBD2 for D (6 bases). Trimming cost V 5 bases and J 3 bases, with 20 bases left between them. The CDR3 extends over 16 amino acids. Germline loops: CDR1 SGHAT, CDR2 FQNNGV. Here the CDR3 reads CASSLRRRGSGYEQYF. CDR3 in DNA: TGTGCCAGCAGCCTACGTAGACGGGGGTCGGGCTACGAGCAGTACTTC.

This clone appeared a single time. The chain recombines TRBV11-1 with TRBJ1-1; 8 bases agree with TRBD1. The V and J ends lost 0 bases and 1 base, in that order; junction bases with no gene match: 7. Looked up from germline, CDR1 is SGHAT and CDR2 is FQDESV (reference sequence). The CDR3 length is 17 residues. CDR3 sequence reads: CASSLARRQGANTEAFF. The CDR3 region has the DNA TGTGCCAGCAGCTTAGCGCGAAGGCAGGGGGCGAACACTGAAGCTTTCTTT.

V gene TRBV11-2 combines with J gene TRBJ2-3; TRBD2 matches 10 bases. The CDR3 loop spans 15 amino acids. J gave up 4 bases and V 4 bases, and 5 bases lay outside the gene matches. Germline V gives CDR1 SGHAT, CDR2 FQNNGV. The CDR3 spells CASSSLAGVPDTQYF. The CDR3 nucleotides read TGTGCCAGCAGCTCGCTAGCGGGAGTTCCAGATACGCAGTATTTT.

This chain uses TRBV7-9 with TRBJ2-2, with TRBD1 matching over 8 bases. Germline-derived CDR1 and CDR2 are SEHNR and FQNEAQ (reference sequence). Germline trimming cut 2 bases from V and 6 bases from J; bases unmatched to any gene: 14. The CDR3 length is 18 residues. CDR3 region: CASSLYSPSQGASGELFF. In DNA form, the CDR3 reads TGTGCCAGCAGCTTATATTCCCCATCGCAGGGGGCTTCCGGGGAGCTGTTTTTT. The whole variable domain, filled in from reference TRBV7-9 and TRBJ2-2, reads DTGVSQNPRHKITKRGQNVTFRCDPISEHNRLYWYRQTLGQGPEFLTYFQNEAQLEKSRLLSDRFSAERPKGSFSTLEIQRTEQGDSAMYLCASSLYSPSQGASGELFFGEGSRLTVL.

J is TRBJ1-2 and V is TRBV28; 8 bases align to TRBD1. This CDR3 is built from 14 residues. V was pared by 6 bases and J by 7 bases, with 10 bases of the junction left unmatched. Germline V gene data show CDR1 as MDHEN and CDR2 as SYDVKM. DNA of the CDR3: TGTGCCAGCAGCCCACCCCACAGGGGGGCTGGCTACACCTTC. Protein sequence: CASSPPHRGAGYTF.

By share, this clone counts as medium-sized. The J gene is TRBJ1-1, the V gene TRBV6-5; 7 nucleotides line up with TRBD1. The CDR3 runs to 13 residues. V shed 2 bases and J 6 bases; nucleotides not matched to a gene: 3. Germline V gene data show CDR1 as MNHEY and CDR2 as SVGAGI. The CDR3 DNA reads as TGTGCCAGCAGTTACCTCCAGGGGGCTGAAGCTTTCTTT. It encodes CASSYLQGAEAFF.

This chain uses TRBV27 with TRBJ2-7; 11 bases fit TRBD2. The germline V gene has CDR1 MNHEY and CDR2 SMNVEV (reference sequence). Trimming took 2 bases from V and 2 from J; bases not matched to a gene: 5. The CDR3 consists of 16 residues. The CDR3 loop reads CASSLRLAGYTYEQYF. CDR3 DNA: TGTGCCAGCAGTTTAAGACTAGCGGGATACACCTACGAGCAGTACTTC.

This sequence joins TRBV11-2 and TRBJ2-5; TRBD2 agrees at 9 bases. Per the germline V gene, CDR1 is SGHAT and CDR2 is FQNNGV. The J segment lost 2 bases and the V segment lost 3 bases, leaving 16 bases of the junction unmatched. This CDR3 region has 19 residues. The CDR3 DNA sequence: TGTGCCAGCAGCTTGAGGGTAGCGGGAGCCAAACGGTGGCAAGAGACCCAGTACTTC. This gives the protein CASSLRVAGAKRWQETQYF.

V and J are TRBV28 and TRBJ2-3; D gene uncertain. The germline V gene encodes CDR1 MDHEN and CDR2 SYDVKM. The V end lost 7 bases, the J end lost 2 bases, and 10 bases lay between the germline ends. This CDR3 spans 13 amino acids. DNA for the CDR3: TGTGCCAGCACCAGCGACCCCACAGATACGCAGTATTTT. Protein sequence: CASTSDPTDTQYF.

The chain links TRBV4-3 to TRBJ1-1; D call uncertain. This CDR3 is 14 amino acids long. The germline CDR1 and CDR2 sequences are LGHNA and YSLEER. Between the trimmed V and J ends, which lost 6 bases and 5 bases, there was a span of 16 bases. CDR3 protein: CASSLEGMRTEAFF. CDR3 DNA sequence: TGCGCCAGCAGTCTAGAGGGCATGCGGACTGAAGCTTTCTTT.

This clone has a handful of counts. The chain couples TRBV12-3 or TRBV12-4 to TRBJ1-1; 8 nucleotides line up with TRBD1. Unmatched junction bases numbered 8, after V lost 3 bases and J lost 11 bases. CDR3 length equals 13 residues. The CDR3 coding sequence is TGTGCCAGCAGTTTCGGGCAGGGGGCGCCGGCTTTCTTT. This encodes CASSFGQGAPAFF.

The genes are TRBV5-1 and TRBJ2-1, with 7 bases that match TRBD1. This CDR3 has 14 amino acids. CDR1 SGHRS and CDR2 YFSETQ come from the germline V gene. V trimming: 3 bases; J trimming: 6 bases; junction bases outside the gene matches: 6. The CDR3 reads CASSSDRSVNEQFF. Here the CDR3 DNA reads TGCGCCAGCAGCTCGGACAGGTCGGTCAATGAGCAGTTCTTC.

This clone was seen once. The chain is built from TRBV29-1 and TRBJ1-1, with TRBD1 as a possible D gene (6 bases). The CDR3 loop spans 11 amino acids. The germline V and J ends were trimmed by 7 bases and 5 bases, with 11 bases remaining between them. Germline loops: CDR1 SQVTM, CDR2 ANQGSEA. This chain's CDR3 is CSGSRGTEAFF. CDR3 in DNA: TGCAGCGGTAGCAGGGGTACTGAAGCTTTCTTT. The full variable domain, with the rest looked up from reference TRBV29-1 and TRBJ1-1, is SAVISQKPSRDICQRGTSLTIQCQVDSQVTMMFWYRQQPGQSLTLIATANQGSEATYESGFVIDKFPISRPNLTFSTLTVSNMSPEDSSIYLCSGSRGTEAFFGQGTRLTVV.

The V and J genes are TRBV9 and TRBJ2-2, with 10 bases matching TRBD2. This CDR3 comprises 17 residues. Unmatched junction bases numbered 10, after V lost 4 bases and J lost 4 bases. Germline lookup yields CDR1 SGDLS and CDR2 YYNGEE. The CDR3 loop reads CASSSSSGSYGTGELFF. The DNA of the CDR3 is TGTGCCAGCAGCTCTTCTAGCGGGAGTTATGGCACCGGGGAGCTGTTTTTT.

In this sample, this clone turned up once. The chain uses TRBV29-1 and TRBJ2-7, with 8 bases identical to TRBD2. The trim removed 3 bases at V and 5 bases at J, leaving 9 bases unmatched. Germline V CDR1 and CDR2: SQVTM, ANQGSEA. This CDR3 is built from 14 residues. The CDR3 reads CSVEGVAGNDEQYF. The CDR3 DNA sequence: TGCAGCGTTGAGGGGGTAGCGGGAAACGACGAGCAGTACTTC.

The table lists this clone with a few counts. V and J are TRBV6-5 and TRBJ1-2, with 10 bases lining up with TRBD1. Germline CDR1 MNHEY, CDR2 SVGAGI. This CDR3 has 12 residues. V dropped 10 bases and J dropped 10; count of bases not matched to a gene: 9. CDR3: CATLGQGSAYTF. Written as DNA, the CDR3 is TGTGCCACTCTGGGACAGGGGAGCGCCTACACCTTC.

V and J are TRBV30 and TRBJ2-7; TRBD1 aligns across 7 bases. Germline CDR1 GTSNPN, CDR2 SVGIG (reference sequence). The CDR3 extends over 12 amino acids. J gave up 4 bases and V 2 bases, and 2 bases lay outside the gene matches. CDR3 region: CAWSRGQYEQYF. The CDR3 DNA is TGTGCCTGGAGTCGGGGACAGTACGAGCAGTACTTC.

The CDR3 nucleotides are TGTGCCTGGAGTCCCGGGGGGACGAACACTGAAGCTTTCTTT. This encodes CAWSPGGTNTEAFF. This chain links TRBV30 with TRBJ1-1, with a weak D call TRBD1 (5 bases). V was shortened by 2 bases and J by 1 base, with 11 bases between the two germline ends. This CDR3 has 14 amino acids. The V gene's germline CDR1 is GTSNPN and CDR2 SVGIG (reference sequence).

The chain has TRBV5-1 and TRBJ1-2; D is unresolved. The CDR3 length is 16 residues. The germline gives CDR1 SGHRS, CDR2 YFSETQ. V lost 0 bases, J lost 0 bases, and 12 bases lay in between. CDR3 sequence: CASSLAGNRANYGYTF. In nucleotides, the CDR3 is TGCGCCAGCAGCTTGGCCGGGAACCGAGCTAACTATGGCTACACCTTC. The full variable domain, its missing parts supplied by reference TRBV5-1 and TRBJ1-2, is KAGVTQTPRYLIKTRGQQVTLSCSPISGHRSVSWYQQTPGQGLQFLFEYFSETQRNKGNFPGRFSGRQFSNSRSEMNVSTLELGDSALYLCASSLAGNRANYGYTFGSGTRLTVV.